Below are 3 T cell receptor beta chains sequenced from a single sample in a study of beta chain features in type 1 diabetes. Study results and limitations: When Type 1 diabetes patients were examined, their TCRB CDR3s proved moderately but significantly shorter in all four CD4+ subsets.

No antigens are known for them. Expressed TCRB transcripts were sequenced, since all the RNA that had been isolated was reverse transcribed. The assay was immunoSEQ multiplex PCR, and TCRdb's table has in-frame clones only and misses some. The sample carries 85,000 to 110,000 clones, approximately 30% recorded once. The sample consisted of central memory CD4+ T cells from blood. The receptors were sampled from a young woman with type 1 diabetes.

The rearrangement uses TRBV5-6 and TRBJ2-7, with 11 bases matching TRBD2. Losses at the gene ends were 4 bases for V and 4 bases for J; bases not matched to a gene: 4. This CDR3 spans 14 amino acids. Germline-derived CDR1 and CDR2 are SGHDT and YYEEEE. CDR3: CASSPGLAGYEQYV. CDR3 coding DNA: TGTGCCAGCAGCCCAGGACTAGCGGGTTACGAGCAGTACGTC.

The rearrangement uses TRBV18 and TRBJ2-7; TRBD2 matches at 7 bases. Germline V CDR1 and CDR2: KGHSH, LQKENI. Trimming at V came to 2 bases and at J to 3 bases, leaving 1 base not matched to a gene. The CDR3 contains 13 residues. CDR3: CASSPGGGYEQYV. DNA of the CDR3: TGTGCCAGCTCACCAGGGGGGGGCTACGAGCAGTACGTC.

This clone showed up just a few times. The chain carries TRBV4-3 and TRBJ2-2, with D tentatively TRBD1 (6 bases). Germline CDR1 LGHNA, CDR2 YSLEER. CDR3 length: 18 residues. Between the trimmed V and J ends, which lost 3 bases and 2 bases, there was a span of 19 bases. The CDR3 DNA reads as TGCGCCAGCAGCCAGAGGCCGTGGGCAGGGGCAAACACCGGGGAGCTGTTTTTT. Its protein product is CASSQRPWAGANTGELFF.